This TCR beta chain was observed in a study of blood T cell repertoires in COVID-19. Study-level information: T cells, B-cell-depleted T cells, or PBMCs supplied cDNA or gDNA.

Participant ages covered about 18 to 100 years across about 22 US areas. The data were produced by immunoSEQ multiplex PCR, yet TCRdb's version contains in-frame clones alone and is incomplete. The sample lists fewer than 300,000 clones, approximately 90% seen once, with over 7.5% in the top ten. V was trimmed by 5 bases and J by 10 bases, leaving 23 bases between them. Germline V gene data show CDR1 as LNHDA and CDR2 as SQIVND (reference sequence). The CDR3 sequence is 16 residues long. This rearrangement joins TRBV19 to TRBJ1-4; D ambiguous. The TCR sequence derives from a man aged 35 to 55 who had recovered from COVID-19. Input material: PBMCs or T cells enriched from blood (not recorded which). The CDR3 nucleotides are TGTGCCAGTAGTGCTCCTGGGAGGGTCGCATCCGGAAAACTGTTTTTT. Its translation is CASSAPGRVASGKLFF.